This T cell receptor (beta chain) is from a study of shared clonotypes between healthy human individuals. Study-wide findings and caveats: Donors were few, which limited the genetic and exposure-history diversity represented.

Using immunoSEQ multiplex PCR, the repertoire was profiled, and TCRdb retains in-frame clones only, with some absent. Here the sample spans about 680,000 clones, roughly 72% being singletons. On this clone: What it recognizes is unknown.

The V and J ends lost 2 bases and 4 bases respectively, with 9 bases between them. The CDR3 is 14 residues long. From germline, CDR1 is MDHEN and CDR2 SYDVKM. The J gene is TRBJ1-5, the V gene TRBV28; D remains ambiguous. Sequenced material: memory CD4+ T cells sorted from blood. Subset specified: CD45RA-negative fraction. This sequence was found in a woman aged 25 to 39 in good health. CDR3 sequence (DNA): TGTGCCAGCAGTTTACCGTATAATAATCAGCCCCAGCATTTT. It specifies CASSLPYNNQPQHF.